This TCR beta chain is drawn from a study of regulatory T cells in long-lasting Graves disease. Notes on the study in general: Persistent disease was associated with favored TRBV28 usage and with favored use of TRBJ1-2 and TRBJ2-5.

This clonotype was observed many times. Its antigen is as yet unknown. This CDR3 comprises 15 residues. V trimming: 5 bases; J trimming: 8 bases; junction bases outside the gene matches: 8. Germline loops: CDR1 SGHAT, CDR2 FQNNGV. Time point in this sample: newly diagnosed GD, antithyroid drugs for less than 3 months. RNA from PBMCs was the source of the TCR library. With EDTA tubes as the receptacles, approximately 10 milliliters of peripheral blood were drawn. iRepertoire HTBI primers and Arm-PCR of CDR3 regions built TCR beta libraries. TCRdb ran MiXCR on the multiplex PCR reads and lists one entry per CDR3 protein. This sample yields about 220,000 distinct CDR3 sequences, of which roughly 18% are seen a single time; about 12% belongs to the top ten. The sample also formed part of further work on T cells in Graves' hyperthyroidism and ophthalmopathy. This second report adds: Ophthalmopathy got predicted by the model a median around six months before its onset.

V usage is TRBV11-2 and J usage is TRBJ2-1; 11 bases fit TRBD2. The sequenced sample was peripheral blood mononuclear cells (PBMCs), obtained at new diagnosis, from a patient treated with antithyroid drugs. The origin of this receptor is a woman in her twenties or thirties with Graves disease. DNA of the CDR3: TGTGCCAGCAGCCAGGGGACTAGCGGAAACTATGAGCAGTTCTTC. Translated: CASSQGTSGNYEQFF.